Presented here are 3 T cell receptor beta chains from one specimen sequenced in a study of OX40 agonist ivuxolimab in advanced cancers. Using immunoSEQ multiplex PCR, the repertoire was profiled, and TCRdb retains in-frame clones only, with some absent. The table lists tens of thousands of clones, 89% of them singletons, with around 12% in the top ten. Sample: CD4+ or CD8+ T cells sorted from blood, taken in a trial of the OX40 agonist ivuxolimab. These receptors all stem from an adult with an advanced solid tumor such as melanoma, head and neck, liver or kidney cancer.

The chain recombines TRBV29-1 with TRBJ2-1; the match to TRBD2 covers 8 bases. Germline V gives CDR1 SQVTM, CDR2 ANQGSEA. CDR3 size: 15 residues. V gave up 1 base and J gave up 12 bases; unmatched junction bases: 14. The CDR3 DNA follows: TGCAGCGTTGAAGGCGGCGGGAGGATTTTGATGGGGCAGTTCTTC. Translating gives CSVEGGGRILMGQFF.

The chain employs TRBV6-1 and TRBJ1-1; no firm D call. V lost 5 bases and J lost 1, with 8 bases in between. The germline V gene encodes CDR1 MNHNS and CDR2 SASEGT. CDR3 size: 13 residues. The CDR3 DNA sequence: TGTGCCAGCAGTAAGGGTGGGAACACTGAAGCTTTCTTT. Translating it yields CASSKGGNTEAFF.

This chain links TRBV9 with TRBJ2-1; 10 positions agree with TRBD1. This CDR3 is 15 amino acids long. Looked up from germline, CDR1 is SGDLS and CDR2 is YYNGEE. With 0 bases clipped from V and 8 bases from J, the junction kept 5 bases outside the gene matches. The CDR3, as DNA: TGTGCCAGCAGCGTAGAGGGACAGGGGACCCATGAGCAGTTCTTC. Translation gives CASSVEGQGTHEQFF. Full variable domain (outside the CDR3, taken from reference TRBV9 and TRBJ2-1): DSGVTQTPKHLITATGQRVTLRCSPRSGDLSVYWYQQSLDQGLQFLIQYYNGEERAKGNILERFSAQQFPDLHSELNLSSLELGDSALYFCASSVEGQGTHEQFFGPGTRLTVL.